This passage covers 11 T cell receptor beta chains from one sample sequenced in a study of CD8 T cells in ankylosing spondylitis. TCRdb fed the 5' RACE reads into MiXCR, producing one record per CDR3 protein. The table shows hundreds of thousands of distinct CDR3 sequences, with about an eighth occurring only once. Whole-study results and caveats: Characteristic, it appeared, of ankylosing spondylitis blood was a TCR beta motif of eight highly homologous variants.

These receptors' antigens are unknown. The specimen was blood, either unsorted or a sorted T cell fraction (not recorded which). Every receptor here comes from a male donor with ankylosing spondylitis.

The chain joins TRBV4-1 to TRBJ1-4; unclear D gene. This CDR3 is built from 16 residues. From germline, CDR1 is MGHRA and CDR2 YSYEKL. V dropped 0 bases and J dropped 7 bases, with 15 bases sitting between them. In DNA form, the CDR3 reads TGCGCCAGCAGCCAAGATACGGGAGGGATCGTTGAAAAACTGTTTTTT. This gives the protein CASSQDTGGIVEKLFF.

The rearrangement joins TRBV6-5 to TRBJ2-1; D is undetermined. V shed 2 bases and J shed 9 bases, with 20 bases lying between them. The CDR3 extends over 16 amino acids. Per the germline V gene, CDR1 is MNHEY and CDR2 is SVGAGI. The CDR3 sequence is CASSYSWADLVAEQFF. In DNA, the CDR3 is TGTGCCAGCAGTTACAGTTGGGCGGACCTGGTGGCTGAGCAGTTCTTC.

V usage is TRBV6-2 or TRBV6-3 and J usage is TRBJ2-7, with D possibly being TRBD2 (5 bases). This CDR3 comprises 15 residues. Trimming took 8 bases from V and 5 from J, leaving 22 bases between them. The germline V gene encodes CDR1 MNHEY and CDR2 SVGEGT. The CDR3 spells CASADGPGGPDEQYF. DNA of the CDR3: TGTGCCAGCGCCGATGGACCAGGCGGGCCGGACGAGCAGTACTTC.

This rearrangement joins TRBV20-1 to TRBJ1-6; D is ambiguous. Between the trimmed V and J ends, which lost 1 base and 18 bases, there was a span of 16 bases. CDR1 is DFQATT, CDR2 SNEGSKA, per germline (reference sequence). This CDR3 region has 12 residues. The CDR3 region is CSARGAVGASHF. DNA of the CDR3: TGCAGTGCTAGAGGGGCAGTCGGAGCCAGCCACTTT.

Only a few counts were recorded for this clonotype. The rearrangement uses TRBV20-1 and TRBJ2-1; 8 bases align to TRBD2. Germline V gene data show CDR1 as DFQATT and CDR2 as SNEGSKA (reference sequence). After removal of 6 bases from V and 2 bases from J, the junction contained 6 bases not matched to a gene. The CDR3 consists of 14 residues. In nucleotides, the CDR3 is TGCAGTGCCCCGCGGCGGGAGGCCTACAATGAGCAGTTCTTC. Amino acid sequence: CSAPRREAYNEQFF.

The chain recombines TRBV27 with TRBJ1-1; D gene ambiguous. The CDR3 has 13 amino acids. Trimming took off 5 bases at V and 1 base at J, with 8 bases between the two ends. Germline loops: CDR1 MNHEY, CDR2 SMNVEV (reference sequence). The CDR3 is CASSTYKNTEAFF. CDR3 in DNA: TGTGCCAGCAGTACCTACAAGAACACTGAAGCTTTCTTT.

Regarding this clonotype: Germline and junction disagree at one end, which may indicate a read error. The chain recombines TRBV7-7 with TRBJ2-5, with 8 nucleotides matching TRBD2. The CDR3 is made up of 14 amino acids. Germline assignment: CDR1 SSHAT and CDR2 FNYEAQ (reference sequence). The CDR3 loop is CASSLELLAGTQYF. In DNA form, the CDR3 reads TGTGCTAGCAGCTTAGAATTATTAGCGGGAACCCAGTACTTC.

The sample holds a few counts of this clonotype. V is TRBV12-3 or TRBV12-4 and J is TRBJ1-5; the D gene is possibly TRBD1 (5 bases). The CDR3 runs 15 residues. Trimming cost V 2 bases and J 5 bases, with 13 bases left between them. DNA of the CDR3: TGTGCCAGCAGTTTATCAGGCGAGGGGTATCAGCCCCAGCATTTT. Its translation: CASSLSGEGYQPQHF.

The chain couples TRBV20-1 to TRBJ2-5; D remains unclear. V lost 0 bases and J 5 bases, leaving 10 bases between the germline ends. CDR3 length equals 13 residues. CDR1 and CDR2 from the germline V gene are DFQATT and SNEGSKA (reference sequence). CDR3 loop: CSARESGRETQYF. In nucleotides, the CDR3 is TGCAGTGCTAGAGAGTCAGGTCGGGAGACCCAGTACTTC.

The chain recombines TRBV12-3 or TRBV12-4 with TRBJ1-3, with D possibly TRBD1 on 5 matching bases. CDR3 length equals 15 residues. Trimming took 1 base from V and 2 from J, leaving 9 bases between them. The CDR3 DNA reads as TGTGCCAGCAGTTTAGTGGCGGGGCCTGGAAACACCATATATTTT. It codes for CASSLVAGPGNTIYF.

In this sample, this clonotype turned up a few times. The chain carries TRBV2 and TRBJ2-3, with D perhaps TRBD1 or TRBD2 (5 bases each). The CDR3 is 14 residues long. CDR1 and CDR2 (germline): SNHLY, FYNNEI. The V and J ends lost 6 bases and 6 bases respectively, with 16 bases between them. CDR3 nucleotides: TGTGCCAGCAGCGTGGGACGGGGTGTGGATACGCAGTATTTT. Translating gives CASSVGRGVDTQYF.